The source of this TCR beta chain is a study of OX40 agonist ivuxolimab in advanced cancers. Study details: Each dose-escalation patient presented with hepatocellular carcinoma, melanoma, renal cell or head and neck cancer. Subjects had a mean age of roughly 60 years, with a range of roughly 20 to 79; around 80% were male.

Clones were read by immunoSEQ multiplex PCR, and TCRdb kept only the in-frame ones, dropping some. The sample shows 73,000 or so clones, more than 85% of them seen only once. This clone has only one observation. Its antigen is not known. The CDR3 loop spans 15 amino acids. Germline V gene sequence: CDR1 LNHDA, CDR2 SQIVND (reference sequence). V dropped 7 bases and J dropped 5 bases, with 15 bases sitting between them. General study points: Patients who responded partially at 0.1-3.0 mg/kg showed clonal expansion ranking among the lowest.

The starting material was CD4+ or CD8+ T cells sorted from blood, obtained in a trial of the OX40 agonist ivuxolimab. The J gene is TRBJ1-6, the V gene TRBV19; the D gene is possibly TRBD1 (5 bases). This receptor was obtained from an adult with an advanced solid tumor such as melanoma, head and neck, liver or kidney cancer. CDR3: CASTPGTRNNSPLHF. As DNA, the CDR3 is TGTGCCAGTACCCCGGGGACGCGTAATAATTCACCCCTCCACTTT.